These 8 T cell receptor beta chains came from one sample sequenced in a study of blood T cell repertoires in COVID-19. This table comes from immunoSEQ multiplex PCR, and its TCRdb copy is limited to in-frame clones, with some not included. The data contain 200,000 to 250,000 clones, 75% to 90% of them singletons. The sample was PBMCs or T cells enriched from blood (not recorded which). The receptors here all came from a woman aged 25-40 years who had recovered from COVID-19.

J is TRBJ1-2 and V is TRBV9; D is possibly TRBD1 (5 bases). Trimming left V 3 bases short and J 8 bases short, with 23 bases between. The CDR3 loop spans 16 amino acids. CDR1 is SGDLS and CDR2 is YYNGEE in the germline V gene. This CDR3 reads CASSEGFKAGIAGYTF. CDR3 DNA: TGTGCCAGCAGCGAGGGGTTTAAGGCAGGGATTGCGGGCTACACCTTC.

V gene TRBV10-3 combines with J gene TRBJ2-5; D possibly corresponds to TRBD1 (5 bases). Germline V gene data show CDR1 as ENHRY and CDR2 as SYGVKD. CDR3 length: 14 residues. V dropped 2 bases and J dropped 4 bases, with 11 bases sitting between them. CDR3 in DNA: TGTGCCATCAGTGAGAGGGGTGAGCGAGAGACCCAGTACTTC. Translated: CAISERGERETQYF.

V and J are TRBV7-2 and TRBJ1-1; no clear D. The CDR3 sequence is 12 residues long. CDR1 is SGHTA and CDR2 is FQGNSA in the germline V gene. Trimming removed 5 bases from V and 7 bases from J, with 11 bases in between. CDR3 residues: CASSPPAGEAFF. Written as DNA, the CDR3 is TGTGCCAGCAGCCCACCAGCAGGTGAAGCTTTCTTT. The full variable domain, in which reference TRBV7-2 and TRBJ1-1 provide the parts outside the CDR3, is GAGVSQSPSNKVTEKGKDVELRCDPISGHTALYWYRQSLGQGLEFLIYFQGNSAPDKSGLPSDRFSAERTGGSVSTLTIQRTQQEDSAVYLCASSPPAGEAFFGQGTRLTVV.

The chain recombines TRBV21-1 with TRBJ2-3; no DNA check was done on the table's D call, TRBD2. TRBV21-1 is an annotated pseudogene. The CDR3 sequence is 16 residues long. CDR3 coding DNA: TGTGCCAGCAGCAAGGTTAAGAGGTTGAGCACAGATACGCAGTATTTT. This sequence encodes CASSKVKRLSTDTQYF.

Notes on this clone: Within the sample, other DNA sequences also encode this same CDR3. This sequence joins TRBV30 and TRBJ1-3; D gene ambiguous. The V gene's germline CDR1 is GTSNPN and CDR2 SVGIG (reference sequence). Trimming pared 0 bases from V and 3 bases from J, leaving 6 bases between. This CDR3 has 13 residues. CDR3 region: CAWSVLGGNTIYF. The CDR3 DNA reads as TGTGCCTGGAGTGTACTAGGTGGAAACACCATATATTTT.

V usage is TRBV2 and J usage is TRBJ2-1, with D possibly matching TRBD2 (6 bases). Germline V gives CDR1 SNHLY, CDR2 FYNNEI. Trimming pared 8 bases from V and 4 bases from J, leaving 12 bases between. CDR3 size: 13 residues. This CDR3 reads CASGTQGYNEQFF. CDR3 nucleotides: TGTGCCAGCGGGACTCAGGGTTACAATGAGCAGTTCTTC.

The gene calls are TRBV19 and TRBJ1-5; tentative D call: TRBD1 (5 bases). CDR1 and CDR2 (germline): LNHDA, SQIVND (reference sequence). Trimming removed 3 bases from V and 3 bases from J, with 18 bases in between. The CDR3 runs 17 residues. CDR3 nucleotide sequence: TGTGCCAGTAGTATCCGCCGGGGGAGGGGTCACAATCAGCCCCAGCATTTT. As protein: CASSIRRGRGHNQPQHF.

V usage is TRBV3-1 (or the pseudogene TRBV3-2) and J usage is TRBJ1-2, with TRBD1 identical over 8 bases. The V gene's germline CDR1 is LGHDT and CDR2 YNNKEL (reference sequence). The V and J ends lost 6 bases and 6 bases, in that order; junction bases with no gene match: 6. This CDR3 is 13 amino acids long. CDR3 DNA sequence: TGTGCCAGCAGATCCGGGACAGGAGATGGCTACACCTTC. Translation gives CASRSGTGDGYTF.